This T cell receptor beta chain comes out of a study of identical twins. Regarding the study as a whole: Excess sharing between twins was weaker in beta out-of-frame sequences. Zero-insertion results could be subject to partial confounding by invariant MAIT and iNKT cells. Cross-sectional statistics, not tracking of the same donors, supported the conclusions.

In the case of this clonotype: Its target is unknown.

Addition of a universal primer site occurred through template switching, and cDNA carried unique molecular identifiers. TCRdb analysed the 5' RACE reads with MiXCR anew, one entry per CDR3 protein. The table has nearly 900,000 distinct CDR3 sequences, roughly an eighth seen once. This sample also belongs to another study, concerning yellow fever vaccine responses in identical twins.

This TCR was sampled from a woman younger than 30 in good health. Sequencing input: PBMCs.

As DNA, the CDR3 is TGTGCCAGCAGTCAGACACCGATCCCAGGGAGACTCGGGAAGGCTAACTATGGCTACACCTTC. It is translated as CASSQTPIPGRLGKANYGYTF. The chain joins TRBV6-2 or TRBV6-3 to TRBJ1-2; D is perhaps TRBD1 (5 bases). Per the germline V gene, CDR1 is MNHEY and CDR2 is SVGEGT. The CDR3 is 21 residues long. Trimming took 5 bases from V and 0 from J, leaving 31 bases between them.